These T cell receptor beta chains were read from a single sample in a study of naive and memory T cell subsets. Each CDR3 protein gets one entry after TCRdb re-called the UMI-ligation and nested PCR reads with MiXCR. The data hold 37,000 or so distinct CDR3 sequences, with more than 10% observed a single time. Sample: effector memory CD4+ T cells from blood. These receptors were collected from a human donor in good health. Both conserved end residues are part of each CDR3. The D gene is left open where the match is weak. Some rows have no size entry. The others give once, few or many, or a class for an expanded clone.

D	V	J	size	CDR3	DNA
TRBD1	TRBV28	TRBJ1-2	few	CASSFPDRGGYTF	TGTGCCAGCAGTTTTCCTGACAGGGGCGGCTACACCTTC
-	TRBV4-3	TRBJ2-1	medium-sized	CASSQEGAGNNEQFF	TGCGCCAGCAGCCAAGAAGGGGCAGGTAACAATGAGCAGTTCTTC
-	TRBV4-2	TRBJ2-2	-	CASSQGGGASNTGELFF	TGTGCCAGCAGCCAAGGGGGGGGGGCATCGAACACCGGGGAGCTGTTTTTT
-	TRBV30	TRBJ2-7	-	CAWRRSSYEQYF	TGTGCCTGGAGGCGGAGCTCCTACGAGCAGTACTTC
-	TRBV29-1	TRBJ1-1	few	CSSRETANTEAFF	TGCAGCTCTCGGGAGACAGCGAACACTGAAGCTTTCTTT
-	TRBV6-6	TRBJ1-6	few	CASSYLQESPLHF	TGTGCCAGCAGTTACCTACAGGAATCACCCCTCCACTTT
-	TRBV27	TRBJ2-1	few	CASSLSCFSYNEQFF	TGTGCCAGCAGTTTATCATGCTTCTCCTACAATGAGCAGTTCTTC
TRBD2	TRBV12-3/TRBV12-4	TRBJ2-2	few	CASSLLAGGVTGELFF	TGTGCCAGCAGTTTATTAGCGGGAGGCGTCACCGGGGAGCTGTTTTTT
TRBD2	TRBV20-1	TRBJ2-1	many	CSAPRLAGSGEQFF	TGCAGTGCCCCAAGACTAGCGGGCAGTGGTGAGCAGTTCTTC
-	TRBV7-2	TRBJ2-5	many	CASSSMGQNQETQYF	TGTGCCAGCAGCTCGATGGGGCAGAACCAAGAGACCCAGTACTTC
-	TRBV5-4	TRBJ2-5	-	CASKAKAASQETQYF	TGTGCCAGCAAGGCGAAGGCAGCCAGCCAAGAGACCCAGTACTTC
-	TRBV6-5	TRBJ2-7	-	CASSYSLHHEQYF	TGTGCCAGCAGTTACTCGCTTCACCACGAGCAGTACTTC
-	TRBV7-2	TRBJ1-4	few	CASSLRGQSEKLFF	TGTGCCAGCAGCTTGAGGGGCCAAAGTGAAAAACTGTTTTTT
TRBD1	TRBV11-2	TRBJ2-2	many	CASSLDPGDRRNTGELFF	TGTGCCAGCAGCTTAGATCCGGGGGACAGGAGAAACACCGGGGAGCTGTTTTTT
TRBD2	TRBV7-2	TRBJ2-3	medium-sized	CASRRLAGGADTQYF	TGTGCCAGCAGAAGACTAGCGGGAGGGGCCGATACGCAGTATTTT
TRBD2	TRBV5-1	TRBJ2-7	-	CASSTLTSGAYEQYF	TGCGCCAGCAGCACACTGACTAGCGGGGCCTACGAGCAGTACTTC
-	TRBV5-6	TRBJ1-2	few	CASSSNYGYTF	TGTGCCAGCAGCTCTAACTATGGCTACACCTTC
-	TRBV6-6	TRBJ2-1	once	CASSYSNLPPHEQFF	TGTGCCAGCAGTTACTCGAATTTACCACCCCATGAGCAGTTCTTC
-	TRBV5-1	TRBJ2-3	few	CASSKLTGPDTQYF	TGCGCCAGCAGCAAATTAACAGGGCCAGATACGCAGTATTTT
-	TRBV12-3/TRBV12-4	TRBJ2-5	few	CASSRRTAQETQYF	TGTGCCAGCAGTCGCCGGACGGCTCAAGAGACCCAGTACTTC
-	TRBV6-5	TRBJ2-1	many	CASSYIRSNEQFF	TGTGCCAGCAGTTACATTAGGTCCAATGAGCAGTTCTTC
-	TRBV12-3/TRBV12-4	TRBJ1-5	many	CASSPRDGYQPQHF	TGTGCCAGCAGTCCCCGGGACGGCTATCAGCCCCAGCATTTT
TRBD1	TRBV29-1	TRBJ1-1	many	CSVTRQGNTEAFF	TGCAGCGTAACCCGACAGGGGAACACTGAAGCTTTCTTT
TRBD2	TRBV20-1	TRBJ2-6	many	CSAWTSPGANVLTF	TGCAGTGCTTGGACTAGCCCTGGGGCCAACGTCCTGACTTTC
TRBD1	TRBV7-8	TRBJ2-1	-	CASSEGWDRVDEQFF	TGTGCCAGCAGCGAAGGGTGGGACAGGGTGGATGAGCAGTTCTTC
-	TRBV5-6	TRBJ2-7	-	CASSWQGTYEQYF	TGTGCCAGCAGCTGGCAGGGGACCTACGAGCAGTACTTC
-	TRBV2	TRBJ2-3	-	CASSPGYDTQYF	TGTGCCAGCAGTCCCGGATACGATACGCAGTATTTT
TRBD2	TRBV5-1	TRBJ2-7	few	CATTSGRASDEQYF	TGCGCCACCACTAGCGGGAGGGCTTCGGACGAGCAGTACTTC
-	TRBV20-1	TRBJ2-7	-	CSAHPGTHERNEQYF	TGCAGTGCTCACCCCGGGACCCACGAAAGGAACGAGCAGTACTTC
-	TRBV5-5	TRBJ2-5	few	CASSLVLETQYF	TGTGCCAGCAGCTTGGTGTTAGAGACCCAGTACTTC
TRBD2	TRBV20-1	TRBJ2-3	-	CSATTSGVVTDTQYF	TGCAGTGCGACGACTAGCGGGGTAGTCACGGATACGCAGTATTTT
-	TRBV6-1	TRBJ2-7	-	CASSVGQYEQYF	TGTGCCAGCAGTGTTGGGCAATACGAGCAGTACTTC
TRBD1	TRBV2	TRBJ1-2	-	CARAGTQTGTGKTTNYGYTF	TGTGCCAGAGCAGGGACTCAAACCGGGACAGGAAAGACGACTAACTATGGCTACACCTTC
-	TRBV6-1	TRBJ1-6	many	CASSGADRNSPLHF	TGTGCCAGCAGTGGGGCCGACAGAAATTCACCCCTCCACTTT
-	TRBV19	TRBJ2-7	few	CASSISRVSYEQYF	TGTGCCAGTAGTATCAGCAGGGTCAGCTACGAGCAGTACTTC
-	TRBV28	TRBJ1-2	few	CASTGSTHGYTF	TGTGCCAGCACGGGGAGTACCCATGGCTACACCTTC
TRBD2	TRBV6-6	TRBJ2-1	few	CASRLIAGVGNEQFF	TGTGCCAGCAGACTAATAGCGGGAGTAGGGAATGAGCAGTTCTTC
TRBD1	TRBV5-8	TRBJ2-1	-	CASSLRTGVLGEQFF	TGTGCCAGCAGCTTGAGGACAGGGGTCCTTGGAGAGCAGTTCTTC
TRBD1	TRBV20-1	TRBJ2-7	medium-sized	CSASDGGTGGYEQYF	TGCAGTGCTAGCGACGGCGGAACAGGGGGCTACGAGCAGTACTTC
-	TRBV7-9	TRBJ2-7	-	CASSLNLYEQYF	TGTGCCAGCAGCTTAAATTTATACGAGCAGTACTTC
TRBD2	TRBV27	TRBJ2-1	-	CASSLRPLPGTSGGNEQFF	TGTGCCAGCAGTCTACGACCTCTACCCGGGACTAGCGGAGGAAATGAGCAGTTCTTC
TRBD2	TRBV5-1	TRBJ2-3	many	CASSPLRLATDTQYF	TGCGCCAGCAGCCCGCTCCGACTAGCTACAGATACGCAGTATTTT
-	TRBV12-2	TRBJ1-6	many	CASRFRGGTLHF	TGTGCAAGTCGCTTCCGTGGAGGGACCCTCCACTTT
-	TRBV20-1	TRBJ1-6	-	CSARDRAGVNSPLHF	TGCAGTGCTAGAGATAGGGCAGGGGTGAATTCACCCCTCCACTTT
-	TRBV29-1	TRBJ2-3	few	CSVLTDTQYF	TGCAGCGTTCTGACAGATACGCAGTATTTT
TRBD2	TRBV20-1	TRBJ2-7	medium-sized	CSASSLAAAYEQYF	TGCAGTGCTAGTTCTCTAGCGGCGGCCTACGAGCAGTACTTC
-	TRBV10-1	TRBJ1-6	few	CASRALMDSPLHF	TGCGCCAGCAGGGCCCTCATGGATTCACCCCTCCACTTT
-	TRBV27	TRBJ2-7	few	CASSFAGGTYEQYF	TGTGCCAGCAGTTTCGCGGGCGGGACCTACGAGCAGTACTTC
TRBD1	TRBV4-1	TRBJ2-1	-	CASSQGDRVNEQFF	TGCGCCAGCAGCCAAGGGGACAGAGTCAATGAGCAGTTCTTC